The rows below give T cell receptor beta chains drawn from one sample of a study of response to subunit inactivated influenza vaccine. Each CDR3 protein is one row after TCRdb ran MiXCR on the RT-PCR reads. The sample records 500,000 to 600,000 distinct CDR3 sequences, about 11% being singletons. These data also formed part of another study, on T cells expressing NK-cell markers.

The sample was PBMCs from blood, taken on the day of vaccination. These receptors all come from a man aged 45-65 years who received an inactivated influenza vaccine. Each CDR3 is given with its conserved first and last residue. Each record gives: D gene, V gene, clone size, J gene, CDR3 protein, CDR3 DNA. D genes are given only for firm matches. Clone size is given for some rows only: seen once, a few or many times, or a class if the clone is expanded.

>-|TRBV20-1|few|TRBJ2-5
CSARDWDRGTQYF
TGCAGTGCTAGAGATTGGGACCGAGGGACCCAGTACTTC
>TRBD1|TRBV2|few|TRBJ2-3
CAGDRGSADTQYF
TGTGCCGGGGACAGGGGGAGTGCAGATACGCAGTATTTT
>-|TRBV11-2|few|TRBJ1-1
CASSPVGGQRYFSTEAFF
TGTGCCAGCAGCCCCGTCGGAGGGCAGAGGTATTTTTCCACTGAAGCTTTCTTT
>-|TRBV4-3|-|TRBJ2-2
CASSQGNRVAGELFF
TGCGCCAGCAGCCAAGGAAATCGAGTGGCCGGGGAGCTGTTTTTT
>TRBD2|TRBV11-2|-|TRBJ2-7
CASSSGGGSQYEQYF
TGTGCCAGCAGCTCGGGCGGCGGGAGCCAGTACGAGCAGTACTTC
>TRBD2|TRBV5-8|-|TRBJ2-1
CASSDLVSGRSYNEQFF
TGTGCCAGCAGCGACCTGGTTAGCGGGAGGTCCTACAATGAGCAGTTCTTC
>-|TRBV11-2|-|TRBJ1-6
CASSSEGYNSPLHF
TGTGCCAGCAGCTCGGAGGGCTATAATTCACCCCTCCACTTT
>TRBD1|TRBV4-2|-|TRBJ2-2
CASSQPGQYTGELFF
TGTGCCAGCAGCCAACCGGGACAGTACACCGGGGAGCTGTTTTTT
>-|TRBV28|many|TRBJ1-5
CASSNPNQPQHF
TGTGCCAGCAGTAACCCTAATCAGCCCCAGCATTTT
>TRBD2|TRBV4-2|few|TRBJ2-2
CASTPSGGAFGELFF
TGTGCCAGCACCCCTAGCGGGGGGGCCTTCGGGGAGCTGTTTTTT
>-|TRBV9|few|TRBJ2-3
CASSVEGSGDTQYF
TGTGCCAGCAGCGTAGAGGGTTCGGGGGATACGCAGTATTTT
>-|TRBV5-1|-|TRBJ2-6
CASSLKLIPGANVLTF
TGCGCCAGCAGCCTCAAGCTCATCCCTGGGGCCAACGTCCTGACTTTC
>TRBD1|TRBV4-3|few|TRBJ2-7
CASSQETGEPYEQYF
TGCGCCAGCAGCCAAGAGACAGGGGAACCCTACGAGCAGTACTTC
>-|TRBV12-3/TRBV12-4|-|TRBJ2-2
CASSFGPGGELFF
TGTGCCAGCAGTTTCGGCCCCGGCGGGGAGCTGTTTTTT
>-|TRBV27|few|TRBJ2-2
CASSSRGRELFF
TGTGCCAGCAGCTCGCGGGGCCGGGAGCTGTTTTTT
>-|TRBV20-1|many|TRBJ1-2
CSAEGRDGYTF
TGCAGTGCTGAGGGGAGGGACGGCTACACCTTC
>-|TRBV20-1|-|TRBJ1-5
CSARDGGTGRQPQHF
TGCAGTGCTAGAGATGGGGGAACGGGAAGGCAGCCCCAGCATTTT
>TRBD1|TRBV4-1|few|TRBJ2-2
CASDRAPNTGELFF
TGCGCCAGCGACAGGGCCCCGAACACCGGGGAGCTGTTTTTT
>-|TRBV20-1|few|TRBJ2-3
CSATRATDTQYF
TGCAGTGCTACAAGGGCTACAGATACGCAGTATTTT
>-|TRBV7-9|once|TRBJ2-5
CASSLVLGPTQYF
TGTGCCAGCAGCTTAGTCCTCGGACCGACCCAGTACTTC
>-|TRBV28|few|TRBJ2-3
CASSFRLDTQYF
TGTGCCAGCAGTTTCAGATTGGATACGCAGTATTTT
>TRBD2|TRBV18|-|TRBJ2-5
CASSPPMGLAGGQETQYF
TGTGCCAGCTCACCCCCCATGGGACTAGCGGGGGGCCAAGAGACCCAGTACTTC